These 27 T cell receptor beta chains originate from one sample sequenced in a study of tumor and adjacent non-tumor tissue in lung cancer. No cell sorting was done before RNA was extracted from the tissue. This non-tumor lung sample came from over 3 cm beyond the tumor edge. The library came from three nested PCR rounds adapted from ARM-PCR protocols. TCRdb fed the multiplex PCR reads into MiXCR, producing one record per CDR3 protein. The data show approximately 90,000 distinct CDR3 sequences, 76% seen once. The material sequenced was distant non-tumor lung tissue. These receptors all come from a woman aged 45-59 years with non-small cell lung cancer.

Remarks on this clonotype: Because it lacks the conserved phenylalanine or tryptophan at the end, this CDR3 is likely a read error. The limits of the CDR3 on the DNA are not certain, so only TCRdb's listed CDR3 is given. This chain connects TRBV12-3 or TRBV12-4 to TRBJ2-7; TRBD1, as called in the table, went unchecked against the DNA. The CDR3 contains 15 residues when both ends are counted. Here the CDR3 reads CASSPPGQGTYELYL.

On this clonotype: No conserved phenylalanine or tryptophan ends this CDR3, so it is likely a read error. The gene calls are TRBV6-2 or TRBV6-3 and TRBJ2-3; TRBD2 is a possible D gene (5 bases). Germline V gene sequence: CDR1 MNHEY, CDR2 SVGEGT. The CDR3 is 14 amino acids. DNA for the CDR3: TGTGCCAGCAGTTCCCCCCGCCTCGGGGATATGCAGTATTCT. Its protein is CASSSPRLGDMQYS.

This clonotype was counted ten times or more. The chain combines TRBV11-2 with TRBJ2-1; TRBD2 might be the D (6 bases). This CDR3 has 15 amino acids. Germline V gives CDR1 SGHAT, CDR2 FQNNGV. V lost 3 bases and J lost 7, with 16 bases in between. CDR3 sequence: CASSFSSGLYNEQFF. The CDR3 nucleotides read TGTGCCAGCAGCTTTTCCAGCGGGCTATATAATGAGCAGTTCTTC. The full variable domain, rest sourced from reference TRBV11-2 and TRBJ2-1, is EAGVAQSPRYKIIEKRQSVAFWCNPISGHATLYWYQQILGQGPKLLIQFQNNGVVDDSQLPKDRFSAERLKGVDSTLKIQPAKLEDSAVYLCASSFSSGLYNEQFFGPGTRLTVL.

In the case of this clonotype: Relative to the germline gene, one junction end is altered; a read error may explain this. The chain is built from TRBV6-1 and TRBJ2-3; TRBD2 matches 9 bases. From germline, CDR1 is MNHNS and CDR2 SASEGT. The CDR3 spans 11 residues. In DNA form, the CDR3 reads TGTGCCAGCAGGCGGGAGGGTACGCATTATTTT. Amino acid sequence: CASRREGTHYF.

Worth noting for this clonotype: At one boundary the junction diverges from the germline segment, which might be a read error. The genes are TRBV5-4 and TRBJ2-7, with D unclear. Germline values: CDR1 SGHNT, CDR2 YYREEE (reference sequence). The CDR3 is made up of 15 amino acids. CDR3 bases: TGTGCCAGCAGCTTGGGCAGGAATAGCTCCTACGAACAGTACTTC. This gives the protein CASSLGRNSSYEQYF.

On this clonotype itself: Its ends do not fully match the called genes, so a read error is possible. In DNA, the CDR3 is TGTGCCATCAATGAGTCCGGGACGGCTGGAAACACCATATATTTT. Encoded protein: CAINESGTAGNTIYF. The rearrangement joins TRBV10-3 to TRBJ1-3; a possible D gene is TRBD1 (5 bases). The germline V gene has CDR1 ENHRY and CDR2 SYGVKD. This CDR3 is 15 amino acids long.

Note on this clonotype: A clone one base away is much larger, so this may be a read error. This chain joins TRBV6-4 and TRBJ2-1, with no clear D. Germline CDR1 is MRHNA and CDR2 is SNTAGT. The CDR3 consists of 14 residues. In DNA form, the CDR3 reads TGTGCCATCAGTGACTCTGGCGATTACAATGAGCAGTTCTTC. Its translation is CAISDSGDYNEQFF.

In the case of this clonotype: Without the conserved terminal phenylalanine or tryptophan, this CDR3 likely stems from a read error. This chain joins TRBV6-2 or TRBV6-3 and TRBJ2-1, with TRBD1 identical over 7 bases. CDR3 length: 13 amino acids. Per germline, CDR1 MNHEY and CDR2 SVGEGT. CDR3 nucleotides: TGTGCCAGCAGACAGGGGACCTACAATGGGCAGTTCCTC. This translates into CASRQGTYNGQFL.

A note on this clonotype: A much larger clone lies one base from this, so it may be a read error. J is TRBJ1-1 and V is TRBV5-1; no clear D gene. This CDR3 is built from 15 residues. Germline V lookup: CDR1 SGHRS, CDR2 YFSETQ. The ends were cut back, 3 bases at V and 0 bases at J, with 12 bases in the middle. The CDR3 bases are TGCGCCAGCAGCTGGCTATCCGACATGAACACTGAAGCTTTCTTT. It yields the protein CASSWLSDMNTEAFF.

The chain carries TRBV6-5 and TRBJ1-1, with D tentatively TRBD1 (5 bases). Germline loops: CDR1 MNHEY, CDR2 SVGAGI. Between the trimmed V and J ends, which lost 9 bases and 0 bases, there was a span of 14 bases. CDR3 length equals 14 residues. CDR3: CASREGHMNTEAFF. In DNA form, the CDR3 reads TGTGCCAGTCGGGAGGGGCATATGAACACTGAAGCTTTCTTT.

The chain combines TRBV20-1 with TRBJ2-7; perhaps TRBD1 as D (7 bases). Germline CDR1 and CDR2: DFQATT and SNEGSKA (reference sequence). Trimming pared 0 bases from V and 4 bases from J, leaving 13 bases between. The CDR3 has 14 amino acids. For the CDR3, the DNA is TGCAGTGCTAGAGAAACCAGGGGGAGGTACGAGCAGTACTTC. This translates into CSARETRGRYEQYF.

The V gene is TRBV6-2 or TRBV6-3, the J gene TRBJ2-2, with TRBD1 as a possible D gene (5 bases). The length of the CDR3 is 16 residues. Germline V gives CDR1 MNHEY, CDR2 SVGEGT. DNA of the CDR3: TGTCTCAGCAGTCGCCTTGGACACAGGCTAACAGGGGAGCTGTTTTTT. The encoded protein is CLSSRLGHRLTGELFF.

The V and J genes are TRBV12-3 or TRBV12-4 and TRBJ2-2; possibly TRBD1 for D (6 bases). The CDR3 sequence is 16 residues long. Trimming shortened V by 1 base and J by 6 bases, and 15 bases separated the two germline ends. The CDR3: CASSLGTGTSSGELFF. As DNA, the CDR3 is TGTGCCAGCAGTTTAGGTACAGGGACAAGCTCCGGGGAGCTGTTTTTT.

For this clonotype: The junction differs from germline at one of its ends, possibly a read error. The chain combines TRBV30 with TRBJ2-1; possibly TRBD2 for D (8 bases). CDR3 size: 14 residues. CDR1 and CDR2 from the germline V gene are GTSNPN and SVGIG (reference sequence). The chain's CDR3 is CAWSKGLGGNDQFF. The CDR3 DNA follows: TGTGCCTGGAGTAAGGGACTAGGGGGCAATGACCAGTTCTTC.

On this clonotype: A clone one base away is much larger, so this may be a read error. The rearrangement uses TRBV5-1 and TRBJ2-7; the D is unclear. With 0 bases removed from V and 0 bases from J, the gap between germline ends came to 7 bases. The CDR3 is 14 residues long. The germline V gene has CDR1 SGHRS and CDR2 YFSETQ. CDR3 region: CASSLGSPSYEQYF. As DNA, the CDR3 is TGCGCCAGCAGCTTGGGGTCACCCTCCTACGAGCAGTACTTC.

As regards this clonotype: One base away lies a much larger clone, so this may be a sequencing read error. The genes are TRBV5-1 and TRBJ2-5; TRBD2 matches 9 bases. With 6 bases clipped from V and 5 bases from J, the junction kept 8 bases outside the gene matches. The CDR3 is made up of 14 amino acids. The germline CDR1 and CDR2 sequences are SGHRS and YFSETQ. CDR3 sequence: CASKASGTHETQYF. The CDR3 region has the DNA TGCGCCAGCAAGGCTAGCGGGACCCATGAGACCCAGTACTTC. Supplemented by reference TRBV5-1 and TRBJ2-5, the full variable domain reads KAGVTQTPRYLIKTRGQQVTLSCSPISGHRSVSWYQQTPGQGLQFLFEYFSETQRNKGNFPGRFSGRQFSNSRSEMNVSTLELGDSALYLCASKASGTHETQYFGPGTRLLVL.

As for this clonotype: A junction boundary mismatches the germline segment, possibly from a read error. The rearrangement joins TRBV14 to TRBJ2-1; D is unclear. The CDR3 loop spans 14 amino acids. Germline V gene lookup returns CDR1 SGHDN and CDR2 FVKESK. The CDR3 protein is CASSLMAGHNEQFF. CDR3 bases: TGTGCCAGCAGCCTTATGGCAGGTCACAATGAGCAGTTCTTT.

A note on this clonotype: Its ends do not fully match the called genes, so a read error is possible. V usage is TRBV7-9 and J usage is TRBJ2-5; D may be TRBD2 (7 bases). CDR3 length equals 17 residues. Germline CDR1 reads SEHNR; CDR2 reads FQNEAQ (reference sequence). The CDR3 bases are TGTGCCAGCAGCCCCCCGGGGGGACAACAAGTGATAAAGACCCAGTACTTT. Translating gives CASSPPGGQQVIKTQYF.

Details on this clonotype: The junction does not match germline at one end; this may be a read error. V is TRBV6-1 and J is TRBJ2-1, with D maybe TRBD1 (6 bases). Germline lookup yields CDR1 MNHNS and CDR2 SASEGT. This CDR3 is built from 14 residues. The CDR3 DNA follows: TGTGCTAGCAGAGAAACCTGGGGGCGCAATGAGCAGTTCTTC. Translation: CASRETWGRNEQFF.

The chain recombines TRBV29-1 with TRBJ2-7, with TRBD2 as a possible D gene (6 bases). CDR3 length equals 13 residues. Germline assignment: CDR1 SQVTM and CDR2 ANQGSEA. The V gene lost 7 bases and the J gene lost 3 bases, with 16 bases spanning the gap. The CDR3 bases are TGCAGCGCGATGGACTGGGGACTCTACGAGCAGTACTTC. It encodes CSAMDWGLYEQYF.

In the case of this clonotype: At one end the junction does not follow the germline gene, possibly because of a read error. The genes are TRBV12-3 or TRBV12-4 and TRBJ1-5; D might be TRBD1 (5 bases). This CDR3 has 14 residues. In DNA form, the CDR3 reads TGTGCCAGCACCAGGTTGAGGGGTACTCAGCCCCGGCATTTT. Protein product: CASTRLRGTQPRHF.

For this clonotype: The junction differs from germline at one of its ends, possibly a read error. This chain uses TRBV6-1 with TRBJ2-3, with TRBD2 matching over 8 bases. The CDR3 length is 20 residues. Germline-derived CDR1 and CDR2 are MNHNS and SASEGT. CDR3 in amino acids: CAISEIPWESGRPSTGTQYF. The CDR3, as DNA: TGTGCCATCAGTGAAATTCCATGGGAGAGCGGGAGACCAAGCACAGGTACGCAGTATTTT.

Comment on this clonotype: Germline and junction disagree at one end, which may indicate a read error. The genes are TRBV29-1 and TRBJ2-1; TRBD2 matches at 10 bases. The CDR3 has 16 amino acids. Germline V gives CDR1 SQVTM, CDR2 ANQGSEA. DNA of the CDR3: TGCGGCGTTGAAGATCTAACTAGCGGGACCCTTAATGAGCAGTTTTTC. Its protein product is CGVEDLTSGTLNEQFF.

In regard to this clonotype: A read error is possible here, since a much larger clone lies one base away. No conserved phenylalanine or tryptophan is present at the end of the CDR3, so a read error is the likely explanation. This chain uses TRBV20-1 with TRBJ2-7; 8 bases map to TRBD1. Unmatched junction bases numbered 5, after V lost 6 bases and J lost 1 base. The CDR3 consists of 13 residues. Germline-derived CDR1 and CDR2 are DFQATT and SNEGSKA (reference sequence). CDR3 residues: CSAPGTGSYEQYI. DNA of the CDR3: TGCAGTGCCCCCGGGACAGGATCCTACGAGCAGTACATC.

Regarding this clonotype: One end of the junction fails to match germline, which may point to a read error. The J gene is TRBJ1-5, the V gene TRBV6-5, with 10 bases fitting TRBD1. The CDR3 runs to 15 residues. Germline assignment: CDR1 MNHEY and CDR2 SVGAGI. CDR3 residues: CASSPGTGDHQPQHF. Here the CDR3 DNA reads TGTGCCAGCAGTCCCGGGACAGGGGACCATCAGCCCCAGCATTTC.

A few counts support this clonotype. Possible read error: a much larger clone is one base away. Because it lacks the conserved phenylalanine or tryptophan at the end, this CDR3 is likely a read error. The chain carries TRBV12-3 or TRBV12-4 and TRBJ1-2, with no clear D. Trimming shortened V by 2 bases and J by 7 bases, and 8 bases separated the two germline ends. CDR3 length: 12 residues. The DNA of the CDR3 is TGTGCCAGCAGTTTACGCGCGAGTGGCTACACCTCC. It yields the protein CASSLRASGYTS.

In regard to this clonotype: A much larger clonotype is one base distant, so this may be a read error. This sequence joins TRBV13 and TRBJ2-7; D remains ambiguous. Per germline, CDR1 PRHDT and CDR2 FYEKMQ (reference sequence). With 7 bases removed from V and 1 base from J, the gap between germline ends came to 17 bases. There are 15 residues in the CDR3. CDR3: CASTLSGTASYEQYF. CDR3 sequence (DNA): TGTGCCAGCACCCTCAGTGGAACAGCGTCCTACGAGCAGTACTTC.